A single sample gave rise to the 11 T cell receptor beta chains below, sequenced in a study of shared clonotypes between healthy human individuals. Assay used: immunoSEQ multiplex PCR; TCRdb lists only in-frame clones, some missing. The data contain 2 million to 2.5 million clones, nearly 97% of them singletons. The sequenced sample consisted of naive CD4+ T cells sorted from blood. Subset described: CD45RA+ positively selected. Every receptor here comes from a young man in good health.

Concerning this clone: Other DNA sequences within the sample encode an identical CDR3. This sequence joins TRBV5-1 and TRBJ1-1; unclear D gene. Germline V gives CDR1 SGHRS, CDR2 YFSETQ. Deletions cut 1 base from V and 2 bases from J, with 6 bases between. CDR3 length equals 13 residues. CDR3 DNA: TGCGCCAGCAGCTTGAGTCTTAACACTGAAGCTTTCTTT. It encodes CASSLSLNTEAFF.

This clone has a single count. This chain connects TRBV29-1 to TRBJ2-2; no clear D gene. The germline V and J ends were trimmed by 6 bases and 6 bases, with 14 bases remaining between them. The length of the CDR3 is 13 residues. Per the germline V gene, CDR1 is SQVTM and CDR2 is ANQGSEA. The CDR3 region has the DNA TGCAGCGTGGATCGGCTTCAGTCCGGGGAGCTGTTTTTT. It is translated as CSVDRLQSGELFF.

The chain has TRBV19 and TRBJ1-2; D might be TRBD1 (5 bases). This CDR3 is 12 amino acids long. The V end was cut by 7 bases, the J end by 6 bases, with 12 bases between. Germline CDR1 reads LNHDA; CDR2 reads SQIVND (reference sequence). The CDR3: CASTQGMNGYTF. CDR3 bases: TGTGCCAGTACCCAGGGAATGAATGGCTACACCTTC. Filled out from reference TRBV19 and TRBJ1-2, the complete variable domain reads DGGITQSPKYLFRKEGQNVTLSCEQNLNHDAMYWYRQDPGQGLRLIYYSQIVNDFQKGDIAEGYSVSREKKESFPLTVTSAQKNPTAFYLCASTQGMNGYTFGSGTRLTVV.

This rearrangement joins TRBV4-3 to TRBJ1-2; 7 bases fit TRBD1. J lost 1 base, V lost 4 bases, and 6 bases had no gene match. The length of the CDR3 is 15 residues. The germline gives CDR1 LGHNA, CDR2 YSLEER. The CDR3 region has the DNA TGCGCCAGCAGCCCCTCCCGACAGGGTAACTATGGCTACACCTTC. Its protein product is CASSPSRQGNYGYTF.

The V and J genes are TRBV6-5 and TRBJ1-4; no reliable D call. V gave up 0 bases and J gave up 4 bases, with 9 bases separating them. The germline V gene encodes CDR1 MNHEY and CDR2 SVGAGI. CDR3 size: 15 residues. The CDR3: CASSYSGGFNEKLFF. CDR3 bases: TGTGCCAGCAGTTACTCGGGAGGGTTTAATGAAAAACTGTTTTTT.

The gene calls are TRBV5-4 and TRBJ2-3, with 8 positions matching TRBD1. The CDR3 is 17 amino acids. Trimming took 1 base from V and 4 from J; bases not matched to a gene: 11. Germline V gives CDR1 SGHNT, CDR2 YYREEE (reference sequence). In DNA, the CDR3 is TGTGCCAGCAGCTTGAAAAGGACAGGGAGGTCTTCAGATACGCAGTATTTT. Its protein is CASSLKRTGRSSDTQYF.

This sequence joins TRBV2 and TRBJ2-2, with 9 positions matching TRBD1. The CDR3 sequence is 16 residues long. The germline gives CDR1 SNHLY, CDR2 FYNNEI. J lost 1 base, V lost 10 bases, and 10 bases had no gene match. The CDR3 loop is CATMPLDRGNTGELFF. As DNA, the CDR3 is TGTGCCACAATGCCGTTGGACAGGGGGAACACCGGGGAGCTGTTTTTT.

This clone has just one count. In DNA form, the CDR3 reads TGTGCCAGCAGCGCGTGGACAGGGTCGGATGGCTACACCTTC. Its translation: CASSAWTGSDGYTF. The chain uses TRBV7-2 and TRBJ1-2; 8 nucleotides agree with TRBD1. The CDR3 has 14 residues. V dropped 5 bases and J dropped 6; count of bases not matched to a gene: 8. Germline lookup yields CDR1 SGHTA and CDR2 FQGNSA.

This chain links TRBV9 with TRBJ2-3; D unresolved. Germline V gene sequence: CDR1 SGDLS, CDR2 YYNGEE. The CDR3 sequence is 14 residues long. V shed 4 bases and J shed 5 bases, with 14 bases lying between them. The CDR3 bases are TGTGCCAGCAGCTGGGGTTCGACTGAAGATACGCAGTATTTT. Protein: CASSWGSTEDTQYF. The full variable domain, rest sourced from reference TRBV9 and TRBJ2-3, is DSGVTQTPKHLITATGQRVTLRCSPRSGDLSVYWYQQSLDQGLQFLIQYYNGEERAKGNILERFSAQQFPDLHSELNLSSLELGDSALYFCASSWGSTEDTQYFGPGTRLTVL.

The J gene is TRBJ1-2, the V gene TRBV5-4; 7 bases map to TRBD1. This CDR3 region has 15 residues. Trimming took 1 base from V and 8 from J; bases not matched to a gene: 11. Germline CDR1 reads SGHNT; CDR2 reads YYREEE (reference sequence). CDR3 protein: CASSLRQGGWSGYTF. The CDR3 bases are TGTGCCAGCAGCTTGAGACAGGGAGGATGGTCGGGCTACACCTTC.

CDR3 protein: CASRLSGPSFEQYF. The CDR3 DNA follows: TGTGCCAGCAGACTCTCGGGACCGAGTTTCGAGCAGTACTTC. V gene TRBV6-5 combines with J gene TRBJ2-7; D is possibly TRBD1 or TRBD2 (5 bases each). The germline V gene encodes CDR1 MNHEY and CDR2 SVGAGI. The CDR3 is made up of 14 amino acids. The V end was cut by 6 bases, the J end by 6 bases, with 18 bases between.